A selection of T cell receptor beta chains follows, all from one sample in a study of T-cell memory formation after mild COVID-19. TCRdb ran MiXCR on the 5' RACE reads and lists one entry per CDR3 protein. The sample consists of about 160,000 distinct CDR3 sequences, around a third of them appearing once. The specimen was PBMCs or a T cell subset sorted from them (not recorded which). The source of these receptors is an adult woman who had mild COVID-19 (a few samples of this study predate the infection). Cell type and time point are not known. CDR3s include the opening cysteine and the closing phenylalanine or tryptophan. Fields, in order: D gene, clone size, V gene, J gene, CDR3 protein, CDR3 DNA. D genes are given only for firm matches. Rows may omit the clone size; those that give it use once, few, many or a size class.

.	.	TRBV6-5	TRBJ2-1	CASSYSVPNEQFF	TGTGCCAGCAGTTACTCAGTACCTAATGAGCAGTTCTTC
TRBD1	.	TRBV20-1	TRBJ1-1	CSASWDSNTEAFF	TGCAGTGCTAGTTGGGACAGTAACACTGAAGCTTTCTTT
.	few	TRBV29-1	TRBJ2-7	CSVSGLHLYEQYF	TGCAGCGTTTCAGGGCTGCACCTCTACGAGCAGTACTTC
.	.	TRBV9	TRBJ1-1	CASSASGTSNTEAFF	TGTGCCAGCAGCGCCTCCGGGACAAGCAACACTGAAGCTTTCTTT
.	.	TRBV4-3	TRBJ1-2	CASSQENWGGGYTF	TGCGCCAGCAGCCAAGAGAATTGGGGCGGTGGCTACACCTTC
.	few	TRBV7-6	TRBJ2-1	CASSLDAGFYEQFF	TGTGCCAGCAGCTTAGACGCGGGATTCTATGAGCAGTTCTTC
.	few	TRBV15	TRBJ2-7	CATSKNRDSEQYF	TGTGCCACCAGCAAGAACAGGGACTCCGAGCAGTACTTC
.	few	TRBV25-1	TRBJ2-5	CASSESQEGETQYF	TGTGCCAGCAGTGAATCACAGGAAGGGGAGACCCAGTACTTC
.	few	TRBV6-6	TRBJ1-5	CASSPGVGLDNQPQHF	TGTGCCAGCAGTCCTGGGGTCGGGCTGGACAATCAGCCCCAGCATTTT
TRBD1	few	TRBV7-6	TRBJ2-7	CASSFTTGTGEQYF	TGTGCCAGCAGCTTTACGACAGGGACGGGCGAGCAGTACTTC
TRBD2	few	TRBV28	TRBJ2-3	CASSSPNRLAGTDTQYF	TGTGCCAGCAGTTCGCCAAACAGACTAGCAGGCACAGATACGCAGTATTTT
TRBD1	once	TRBV7-9	TRBJ1-4	CASSHRDRGNEKLFF	TGTGCCAGCAGCCACCGGGACAGGGGTAATGAAAAACTGTTTTTT
.	.	TRBV15	TRBJ1-3	CATSYDLVSGNTIYF	TGTGCCACCAGCTATGATCTAGTCTCTGGAAACACCATATATTTT
TRBD1	.	TRBV7-9	TRBJ2-3	CASSFPDRVVTDTQYF	TGTGCCAGCAGCTTCCCGGACAGGGTTGTAACAGATACGCAGTATTTT
.	.	TRBV25-1	TRBJ2-3	CASSEVGTPEGDTQYF	TGTGCCAGCAGTGAGGTGGGCACCCCCGAGGGAGATACGCAGTATTTT
TRBD2	few	TRBV24-1	TRBJ2-3	CATSQTSGLITDTQYF	TGTGCCACCAGTCAAACTAGCGGACTTATCACAGATACGCAGTATTTT
.	few	TRBV20-1	TRBJ2-3	CSASGANSWEQYF	TGCAGTGCTAGCGGTGCCAACAGCTGGGAGCAGTATTTT
.	few	TRBV7-9	TRBJ2-7	CASSFPVPDYEQYF	TGTGCCAGCAGCTTCCCTGTACCGGACTACGAGCAGTACTTC
.	.	TRBV25-1	TRBJ1-5	CASSELGENSNQLQHF	TGTGCCAGCAGTGAATTGGGAGAAAATAGCAATCAGCTCCAGCATTTT
TRBD1	.	TRBV11-2	TRBJ2-4	CASSLAPRDRGLAKNIQYF	TGTGCCAGCAGCTTAGCCCCCCGGGACAGAGGCTTAGCCAAAAACATTCAGTACTTC
.	few	TRBV4-2	TRBJ2-7	CASSQDGGNRYEQYF	TGTGCCAGCAGCCAAGATGGAGGGAACCGGTACGAGCAGTACTTC
.	few	TRBV29-1	TRBJ2-1	CSTRAQGSSEQFF	TGCAGCACAAGAGCCCAGGGATCCAGTGAGCAGTTCTTC
.	few	TRBV7-2	TRBJ2-5	CASSIRDTQYF	TGTGCCAGCAGCATCCGGGACACCCAGTACTTC
.	once	TRBV6-5	TRBJ1-1	CASSYLEPRTLNTEAFF	TGTGCCAGCAGTTACCTGGAACCCCGCACGCTGAACACTGAAGCTTTCTTT
.	few	TRBV5-1	TRBJ2-3	CASSLATGASTDTQYF	TGCGCCAGCAGCTTGGCCACGGGAGCCAGCACAGATACGCAGTATTTT
.	.	TRBV5-1	TRBJ2-7	CASSLEASEPYEQYF	TGCGCCAGCAGCTTGGAAGCGTCTGAACCCTACGAGCAGTACTTC
.	.	TRBV15	TRBJ2-3	CATREDTDTQYF	TGTGCCACCAGGGAAGACACAGATACGCAGTATTTT
.	few	TRBV7-7	TRBJ2-2	CASSILTGFANTGELFF	TGTGCCAGCAGCATACTAACAGGTTTCGCGAACACCGGGGAGCTGTTTTTT